This T cell receptor (beta chain) was found in a study of blood T cell repertoires in COVID-19. Across the whole study: COVID-19 samples, acute and convalescent, were from the United States, Italy and Spain. Sources were T cells, B-cell-depleted T cells, or PBMCs; the material itself was cDNA or gDNA.

Everyone who took part was about 18 to 90 years old, and they came from about 23 US areas. Grouping used clinical history reported by participants in a survey and questionnaire. Here immunoSEQ multiplex PCR was the method, and the copy in TCRdb shows in-frame clones only, minus some. The sample contains a few hundred thousand clones, about 91% of which appear only once. This clone was seen once. Germline V gene data show CDR1 as LNHDA and CDR2 as SQIVND (reference sequence). V lost 1 base and J lost 0, with 11 bases in between. The CDR3 covers 16 residues. The sequencing sample was made of PBMCs or T cells enriched from blood (not recorded which). J is TRBJ2-3 and V is TRBV19, with D possibly being TRBD2 (6 bases). The receptor comes from a human donor in a cohort exposed to, infected with or recovered from COVID-19 (not recorded which). The donor label of this sample is uncertain. DNA of the CDR3: TGTGCCAGTAGTATAGGGGCGGGGACTAGCACAGATACGCAGTATTTT. The encoded protein is CASSIGAGTSTDTQYF.